The 21 T cell receptor beta chains below were found in one sample sequenced in a study of CD8+CD57+ T cells in acquired aplastic anemia. Using genomic DNA as the template, TCR beta VDJ and CDR3 profiling was carried out. MiXCR, run by TCRdb on the reads, gives a single entry per CDR3 protein. The sample holds approximately 220,000 distinct CDR3 sequences, roughly 53% seen once. The sequenced patients had an expansion of CD8+CD57+ cells seen by flow cytometry. The material sequenced was sorted CD4+, CD8+, or CD8+CD57+ T cells (not recorded which) from PBMCs. These receptors were collected from a human donor with aplastic anemia.

This clonotype was seen many times. The V and J genes are TRBV7-9 and TRBJ1-6; TRBD1 matches 8 bases. The germline CDR1 and CDR2 sequences are SEHNR and FQNEAQ (reference sequence). The CDR3 covers 16 residues. V trimming: 3 bases; J trimming: 9 bases; junction bases outside the gene matches: 10. The CDR3 protein is CASSLTTGTGGSPLHF. The CDR3 nucleotides read TGTGCCAGCAGCTTGACCACCGGGACAGGCGGTTCACCCCTCCACTTT.

The chain combines TRBV2 with TRBJ2-2, with a possible D match to TRBD1 (5 bases). The CDR3 extends over 13 amino acids. Germline V CDR1 and CDR2: SNHLY, FYNNEI. Between the trimmed V and J ends, which lost 6 bases and 2 bases, there was a span of 7 bases. This chain's CDR3 is CASRTDNTGELFF. The CDR3 nucleotides read TGTGCCAGCAGGACAGATAACACCGGGGAGCTGTTTTTT.

In the case of this clonotype: A much larger clone is a single base away; this may be a read error. The genes are TRBV16 and TRBJ2-7, with 10 bases aligning to TRBD1. The germline gives CDR1 KGHSY, CDR2 FQNENV. This CDR3 is built from 14 residues. In DNA, the CDR3 is TGTGCCAGCAGCCATTGGGACAGGGGATACGAGCAGCACTTC. It encodes CASSHWDRGYEQHF.

Ten or more counts support this clonotype. The rearrangement links TRBV7-8 to TRBJ1-1, with TRBD1 identical over 12 bases. J lost 0 bases, V lost 3 bases, and 11 bases had no gene match. Germline V gives CDR1 SGHVS, CDR2 FQNEAQ. The CDR3 loop spans 19 amino acids. The CDR3 coding sequence is TGTGCCAGCAGCTTCATCCTCGGGACAGGGGGCGGCATGAACACTGAAGCTTTCTTT. This codes for CASSFILGTGGGMNTEAFF.

This clonotype was observed a handful of times. The junction departs from germline at one end; a sequencing error may be responsible. CDR3 sequence reads: CASSPSGTNTGELFF. In DNA, the CDR3 is TGTGCCAGCAGCCCAAGCGGGACGAACACCGGGGAGCTGTTTTTT. The chain is built from TRBV5-1 and TRBJ2-2; 7 nucleotides align to TRBD2. This CDR3 contains 15 residues. Germline V gives CDR1 SGHRS, CDR2 YFSETQ.

This rearrangement joins TRBV28 to TRBJ2-1; 9 nucleotides match TRBD1. CDR3 size: 20 residues. After removal of 2 bases from V and 6 bases from J, the junction contained 20 bases not matched to a gene. Germline V lookup: CDR1 MDHEN, CDR2 SYDVKM. This CDR3 is CASSLHDRGTDPAFTNEQFF. The CDR3 DNA follows: TGTGCCAGCAGTTTACACGACAGGGGGACCGACCCAGCGTTTACCAATGAGCAGTTCTTC.

The chain uses TRBV20-1 and TRBJ1-3; D not resolved. Trimming pared 2 bases from V and 7 bases from J, leaving 0 bases between. Germline loops: CDR1 DFQATT, CDR2 SNEGSKA (reference sequence). The CDR3 length is 9 residues. The CDR3 reads CSARNTIYF. In DNA, the CDR3 is TGCAGTGCTAGAAACACCATATATTTT.

This clonotype was detected ten times or more. The V call is TRBV9, the J call TRBJ1-1, with D unclear. From germline, CDR1 is SGDLS and CDR2 YYNGEE. This CDR3 is 13 amino acids long. V was shortened by 0 bases and J by 1 base, with 4 bases between the two germline ends. The CDR3 sequence is CASSVAPNTEAFF. DNA of the CDR3: TGTGCCAGCAGCGTAGCACCGAACACTGAAGCTTTCTTT.

The chain employs TRBV2 and TRBJ1-1; D is undetermined. CDR1 SNHLY and CDR2 FYNNEI come from the germline V gene. The CDR3 has 12 residues. V lost 5 bases and J lost 10, with 14 bases in between. The chain's CDR3 is CASSPSSGRAFF. CDR3 sequence (DNA): TGTGCCAGCAGTCCCTCTTCCGGGAGAGCTTTCTTT.

This chain links TRBV7-9 with TRBJ1-2; TRBD1 is a possible D gene (5 bases). V lost 5 bases and J 6 bases, leaving 16 bases between the germline ends. CDR3 length: 14 amino acids. Germline V lookup: CDR1 SEHNR, CDR2 FQNEAQ (reference sequence). The CDR3 loop is CASSRSGTGNGYTF. DNA for the CDR3: TGTGCCAGCAGCCGATCCGGGACCGGGAATGGCTACACCTTC.

Details on this clonotype: A read error may be the cause here, since a much bigger clone is one base away. This likely comes from a read error, as the CDR3 has no conserved phenylalanine or tryptophan at its end. The rearrangement links TRBV2 to TRBJ1-1; D perhaps matches TRBD1 (6 bases). This CDR3 comprises 12 residues. Germline CDR1 is SNHLY and CDR2 is FYNNEI. Trimming took 5 bases from V and 9 from J, leaving 13 bases between them. DNA for the CDR3: TGTGCCAGCAGTTACCGGCGGGGGCAAGCTTTCCTT. It translates to CASSYRRGQAFL.

The chain uses TRBV27 and TRBJ1-2; the D gene is possibly TRBD1 (6 bases). Germline V lookup: CDR1 MNHEY, CDR2 SMNVEV (reference sequence). The V end lost 6 bases, the J end lost 7 bases, and 27 bases lay between the germline ends. This CDR3 region has 17 residues. The CDR3 nucleotides read TGTGCCAGCAGGACCTCTCAAGGGGCAGGGGATAGGGGTGGCTACACCTTC. This encodes CASRTSQGAGDRGGYTF.

This clonotype was recorded many times. The V gene is TRBV25-1, the J gene TRBJ1-3; 10 bases are a match to TRBD1. Germline V gives CDR1 MGHDK, CDR2 SYGVNS. The J segment lost 3 bases and the V segment lost 7 bases, leaving 3 bases of the junction unmatched. CDR3 length equals 14 residues. CDR3 nucleotide sequence: TGTGCCAGCACCGGGACAGGGGATGGAAACACCATATATTTT. Amino acid sequence: CASTGTGDGNTIYF.

The gene calls are TRBV12-3 or TRBV12-4 and TRBJ1-2; 8 nucleotides agree with TRBD1. The V and J ends lost 5 bases and 7 bases, in that order; junction bases with no gene match: 9. CDR3 length equals 14 residues. CDR3 coding DNA: TGTGCCAGCAGTCGCGTCGACAGGGGAGCTGGCTACACCTTC. It yields the protein CASSRVDRGAGYTF.

Turning to this clonotype: A much more abundant neighbour one base away suggests this may be a read error. The rearrangement joins TRBV5-1 to TRBJ1-1; 7 nucleotides line up with TRBD1. The CDR3 consists of 15 residues. CDR1 is SGHRS and CDR2 is YFSETQ in the germline V gene. The CDR3 nucleotides read TGCGCCTGCAGTAAGGGGGCTGGAGAGGACACTGAAGCTTTCTTT. Protein sequence: CACSKGAGEDTEAFF. The full variable domain, its missing parts supplied by reference TRBV5-1 and TRBJ1-1, is KAGVTQTPRYLIKTRGQQVTLSCSPISGHRSVSWYQQTPGQGLQFLFEYFSETQRNKGNFPGRFSGRQFSNSRSEMNVSTLELGDSALYLCACSKGAGEDTEAFFGQGTRLTVV.

The table lists this clonotype with many counts. The chain has TRBV5-6 and TRBJ2-7; D might be TRBD2 (5 bases). Trimming shortened V by 0 bases and J by 0 bases, and 7 bases separated the two germline ends. In germline, CDR1 is SGHDT, CDR2 YYEEEE. The CDR3 is 14 amino acids. The CDR3 bases are TGTGCCAGCAGCTTGGGGACTGTCTCCTACGAGCAGTACTTC. Amino acids: CASSLGTVSYEQYF. The whole variable domain, remainder taken from reference TRBV5-6 and TRBJ2-7, is DAGVTQSPTHLIKTRGQQVTLRCSPKSGHDTVSWYQQALGQGPQFIFQYYEEEERQRGNFPDRFSGHQFPNYSSELNVNALLLGDSALYLCASSLGTVSYEQYFGPGTRLTVT.

This clonotype was seen repeatedly, ten times or more. The chain uses TRBV10-3 and TRBJ2-5; TRBD1 aligns across 9 bases. J was trimmed by 0 bases and V by 2 bases; bases with no gene match: 1. The CDR3 sequence is 15 residues long. The germline gives CDR1 ENHRY, CDR2 SYGVKD. CDR3 DNA sequence: TGTGCCATCAGTGAGGGACAGGGGTACCAAGAGACCCAGTACTTC. It specifies CAISEGQGYQETQYF.

This clonotype was picked up many times. The chain links TRBV19 to TRBJ1-5, with no clear D. This CDR3 is 15 amino acids long. V lost 6 bases, J lost 3 bases, and 15 bases lay in between. Germline V CDR1 and CDR2: LNHDA, SQIVND (reference sequence). CDR3 DNA sequence: TGTGCCAGTAGCGGGAGACGGAATGACAATCAGCCCCAGCATTTT. Translating it yields CASSGRRNDNQPQHF.

Turning to this clonotype: This clone may be a read error of a much larger clone one base away. The chain has TRBV2 and TRBJ2-7; TRBD2 matches 8 bases. The trim removed 6 bases at V and 3 bases at J, leaving 13 bases unmatched. CDR3 length equals 16 residues. Looked up from germline, CDR1 is SNHLY and CDR2 is FYNNEI. The CDR3 DNA reads TGTGCCAGCAGCTCGGGAGGGGTCCTAACCATCTACGAGCAGTACTTC. Protein: CASSSGGVLTIYEQYF.

The chain joins TRBV19 to TRBJ1-2; D may be TRBD1 (6 bases). V lost 5 bases, J lost 10 bases, and 26 bases lay in between. Germline V gene lookup returns CDR1 LNHDA and CDR2 SQIVND (reference sequence). The CDR3 is 16 amino acids. This CDR3 is CASSVKGGEMDGDYTF. CDR3 in DNA: TGTGCCAGTAGTGTAAAGGGGGGCGAGATGGACGGTGACTACACCTTC.

This clonotype was counted between two and nine times. The V and J genes are TRBV20-1 and TRBJ2-3, with a tentative D call TRBD2 (11 bases). CDR1 and CDR2 from the germline V gene are DFQATT and SNEGSKA (reference sequence). V lost 3 bases to trimming and J lost 2 bases, with 24 bases between them. This CDR3 contains 18 residues. The CDR3 here is CSASDRGLAGGFTDTQYF. The CDR3 region has the DNA TGCAGTGCTAGTGACAGGGGGCTAGCGGGGGGATTCACAGATACGCAGTATTTT.